The rows below give T cell receptor beta chains drawn from one sample of a study of graft-versus-host responses after intestinal transplantation. Libraries were prepared by immunoSEQ multiplex PCR; TCRdb keeps only in-frame clonotypes and omits some of them. The table includes over 65,000 clones, more than 85% detected once. Their target antigens are unknown. Sequences were derived from unstimulated CD8+ T cells sorted from spleen or lymph node cells, sampled before transplant. The origin of the receptors is a human donor who was the organ donor for an intestinal transplant. The CDR3 runs from the conserved cysteine through the conserved F or W. D genes are given only for firm matches. Clone size is given for some rows only: seen once, a few or many times, or a class if the clone is expanded.

size,D,V,J,DNA,CDR3
-,-,TRBV5-5,TRBJ1-1,TGTGCCAGCAGCTTGTGGACGGGGCACACTGAAGCTTTCTTT,CASSLWTGHTEAFF
-,-,TRBV27,TRBJ1-2,TGTGCCAGCAGTTTATCGATGGGTTTCTATGGCTACACCTTC,CASSLSMGFYGYTF
-,-,TRBV5-4,TRBJ2-7,TGTGCCAGCTCATCTCGGGCCCCCGTTAGATGGGAGCAGTACTTC,CASSSRAPVRWEQYF
-,-,TRBV7-9,TRBJ2-1,TGTGCCAGCAGCTTAGTCAGCGGTAGCTCCTACAATGAGCAGTTCTTC,CASSLVSGSSYNEQFF
-,-,TRBV27,TRBJ1-2,TGTGCCAGCAGTTTATCCTACGGGAACCTCGGCTACACCTTC,CASSLSYGNLGYTF
-,TRBD1,TRBV28,TRBJ2-7,TGTGCCAGCAGTTTTAGAGGGACAGGGGTCTCCTACGAGCAGTACTTC,CASSFRGTGVSYEQYF
-,-,TRBV10-3,TRBJ2-3,TGTGCCATCAGTGACTCACCCTTGGGAGTAGATACGCAGTATTTT,CAISDSPLGVDTQYF
-,-,TRBV20-1,TRBJ2-4,TGCAGTGCTAGGCTGACGGCGGATCAGTACTTC,CSARLTADQYF
few,-,TRBV10-2,TRBJ1-1,TGCGCCAGCGCGGGACTCGAGAACACTGAAGCTTTCTTT,CASAGLENTEAFF
-,-,TRBV7-2,TRBJ1-2,TGTGCCAGCAGCTTAGTGACCACAATAGTGGGCGGCTACACCTTC,CASSLVTTIVGGYTF
-,-,TRBV29-1,TRBJ1-6,TGCAGCGTTAGTGGGGGAGGTTCGTCACCCCTCCACTTT,CSVSGGGSSPLHF
-,-,TRBV6-5,TRBJ2-3,TGTGCCAGCAGTTACTCGAGTGACAACACAGATACGCAGTATTTT,CASSYSSDNTDTQYF
-,-,TRBV7-2,TRBJ1-1,TGTGCCAGCAGCGTGGGAGGAGATCCCACTGAAGCTTTCTTT,CASSVGGDPTEAFF
-,-,TRBV5-6,TRBJ1-1,TGTGCCAGCAGCTTCACAGGGAGGAACACTGAAGCTTTCTTT,CASSFTGRNTEAFF
-,-,TRBV21-1,TRBJ1-1,TGTGCCAGCAGCAAAGCGCGACAGGGGGAGACGAACACTGAAGCTTTCTTT,CASSKARQGETNTEAFF
-,-,TRBV5-8,TRBJ2-1,TGTGCCAGCAGCTTGGCCGGCGGGGTGGCCTACAATGAGCAGTTCTTC,CASSLAGGVAYNEQFF
-,-,TRBV4-2,TRBJ2-1,TGTGCCAGCAGCCAAGGGGGCAACCGAATCATAGACGGTGAGCAGTTCTTC,CASSQGGNRIIDGEQFF
-,TRBD2,TRBV27,TRBJ2-1,TGTGCCAGCAGTTTGTTCGGGACTAGTTATAATGAGCAGTTCTTC,CASSLFGTSYNEQFF
-,TRBD1,TRBV9,TRBJ1-1,TGTGCCAGCAGCCCCCGCCACTCGACAGGGGAGACTGAAGCTTTCTTT,CASSPRHSTGETEAFF
once,-,TRBV7-6,TRBJ2-2,TGTGCCAGCAGCTACCGGGGACCCGAAAGTACCGGGGAGCTGTTTTTT,CASSYRGPESTGELFF
-,TRBD2,TRBV27,TRBJ2-7,TGTGCCAGCAGTTTGGGAGGGGTTGAGCAGTACTTC,CASSLGGVEQYF
-,-,TRBV7-6,TRBJ1-1,TGTGCCAGCAGCTTAGGTTGGGGACAGAACACTGAAGCTTTCTTT,CASSLGWGQNTEAFF
-,-,TRBV6-6,TRBJ1-6,TGTGCCAGCAGAGGGGGGACCGGAATCTCACCCCTCCACTTT,CASRGGTGISPLHF
once,-,TRBV19,TRBJ1-1,TGTGCCAGTAGTATTGCAGGGATTGGTGTGAACACTGAAGCTTTCTTT,CASSIAGIGVNTEAFF